The 23 T cell receptor beta chains reported below all come from one sample, sequenced in a study of blood T cell repertoires in COVID-19. Data came from immunoSEQ multiplex PCR; TCRdb stores just in-frame clones and leaves some out. The sample holds about 140,000 clones; just over 85% are singletons and the top ten take 7.5% to 8.5%. Sequencing was performed on peripheral blood. These receptors originate from an older woman with acute or convalescent COVID-19.

This clone has a handful of counts. The chain is built from TRBV30 and TRBJ1-2; 7 positions agree with TRBD1. Germline CDR1 reads GTSNPN; CDR2 reads SVGIG (reference sequence). The CDR3 covers 14 residues. V was clipped by 0 bases and J by 0 bases; unmatched bases: 1. DNA for the CDR3: TGTGCCTGGAGTGTCGGACAGGCTAACTATGGCTACACCTTC. Translation: CAWSVGQANYGYTF. Full variable domain (remainder filled in from reference TRBV30 and TRBJ1-2): SQTIHQWPATLVQPVGSPLSLECTVEGTSNPNLYWYRQAAGRGLQLLFYSVGIGQISSEVPQNLSASRPQDRQFILSSKKLLLSDSGFYLCAWSVGQANYGYTFGSGTRLTVV.

V and J are TRBV5-6 and TRBJ2-5; D possibly corresponds to TRBD2 (6 bases). The germline V gene encodes CDR1 SGHDT and CDR2 YYEEEE. V dropped 4 bases and J dropped 1 base, with 17 bases sitting between them. The CDR3 loop spans 16 amino acids. CDR3 sequence reads: CASSLLGSGLQETQYF. The CDR3 DNA reads TGTGCCAGCAGCCTCCTTGGTAGCGGACTCCAAGAGACCCAGTACTTC.

This clone was recorded only once. The J gene is TRBJ1-6, the V gene TRBV3-1 (or the pseudogene TRBV3-2), with 8 bases aligning to TRBD1. The CDR3 contains 15 residues. The junction had 6 bases not matched to a gene; V was cut back by 1 base and J by 10 bases. Germline V gene data show CDR1 as LGHDT and CDR2 as YNNKEL (reference sequence). The CDR3 loop is CASSQVGQGGSPLHF. As DNA, the CDR3 is TGTGCCAGCAGCCAAGTCGGACAGGGTGGATCACCCCTCCACTTT.

The J gene is TRBJ1-2, the V gene TRBV20-1, with D unclear. V dropped 8 bases and J dropped 2 bases, with 3 bases sitting between them. CDR1 and CDR2 (germline): DFQATT, SNEGSKA (reference sequence). The CDR3 covers 9 residues. The CDR3 sequence: CSSNYGYTF. DNA of the CDR3: TGCAGTAGCAACTATGGCTACACCTTC.

The genes are TRBV2 and TRBJ1-1; D is ambiguous. V lost 2 bases, J lost 1 base, and 11 bases lay in between. Germline CDR1 is SNHLY and CDR2 is FYNNEI. CDR3 length: 15 amino acids. CDR3 bases: TGTGCCAGCAGTGAAATTAGCAGCCCGAACACTGAAGCTTTCTTT. It yields the protein CASSEISSPNTEAFF.

The CDR3 nucleotides read TGTGCCACCCTACGACAGGCGTCCTACGAGCAGTACTTC. Its protein product is CATLRQASYEQYF. V is TRBV10-3 and J is TRBJ2-7; weak D call: TRBD1 (6 bases). This CDR3 has 13 amino acids. Germline CDR1 ENHRY, CDR2 SYGVKD. V lost 10 bases to trimming and J lost 1 base, with 14 bases between them.

V is TRBV4-1 and J is TRBJ2-7; 7 nucleotides match TRBD1. Per the germline V gene, CDR1 is MGHRA and CDR2 is YSYEKL. The J segment lost 3 bases and the V segment lost 0 bases, leaving 8 bases of the junction unmatched. The CDR3 sequence is 16 residues long. The DNA for the CDR3 is TGCGCCAGCAGCCAAGACCTCCGACAGGGAAGCTACGAGCAGTACTTC. Its translation is CASSQDLRQGSYEQYF.

This chain connects TRBV10-3 to TRBJ2-5, with D maybe TRBD2 (6 bases). CDR3 size: 14 residues. The germline V gene encodes CDR1 ENHRY and CDR2 SYGVKD. The V end was cut by 5 bases, the J end by 4 bases, with 14 bases between. The CDR3 DNA sequence: TGTGCCATCAGTCCTCCGGGGGATTTAGAGACCCAGTACTTC. This translates into CAISPPGDLETQYF.

This chain links TRBV6-2 or TRBV6-3 with TRBJ1-1; the D is unclear. Trimming took 2 bases from V and 0 from J, leaving 10 bases between them. The CDR3 loop spans 15 amino acids. Germline assignment: CDR1 MNHEY and CDR2 SVGEGT. This CDR3 reads CASSYSWQLNTEAFF. For the CDR3, the DNA is TGTGCCAGCAGTTACAGTTGGCAGTTGAACACTGAAGCTTTCTTT.

The chain has TRBV19 and TRBJ2-5; unclear D gene. Trimming took 5 bases from V and 1 from J, leaving 11 bases between them. The CDR3 extends over 14 amino acids. CDR1 is LNHDA, CDR2 SQIVND, per germline (reference sequence). CDR3 loop: CASSPNGRQETQYF. CDR3 nucleotide sequence: TGTGCCAGTAGTCCAAATGGGCGCCAAGAGACCCAGTACTTC.

The gene calls are TRBV27 and TRBJ1-2; no clear D gene. The V end was cut by 4 bases, the J end by 3 bases, with 15 bases between. Germline CDR1 and CDR2: MNHEY and SMNVEV (reference sequence). This CDR3 spans 15 amino acids. The chain's CDR3 is CASSSRQMGDYGYTF. The CDR3 DNA reads TGTGCCAGCAGTTCAAGGCAAATGGGAGACTATGGCTACACCTTC.

The chain employs TRBV11-3 and TRBJ2-2; the D gene is possibly TRBD1 (5 bases). The CDR3 length is 14 residues. Germline lookup yields CDR1 SGHNT and CDR2 YENEEA. With 4 bases removed from V and 4 bases from J, the gap between germline ends came to 10 bases. CDR3 in DNA: TGTGCCAGCAGCTCCCAGGGAACCACCGGGGAGCTGTTTTTT. It specifies CASSSQGTTGELFF.

This clone has only a few counts. The chain employs TRBV4-2 and TRBJ2-1, with 8 bases aligning to TRBD2. This CDR3 is built from 18 residues. V trimming: 0 bases; J trimming: 0 bases; junction bases outside the gene matches: 7. In germline, CDR1 is LGHNA, CDR2 YNFKEQ. CDR3 protein: CASSQDLGGGSSYNEQFF. CDR3 nucleotide sequence: TGTGCCAGCAGCCAAGATCTTGGCGGGGGGTCCTCCTACAATGAGCAGTTCTTC.

In its sample, this clone was seen once. The J gene is TRBJ1-2, the V gene TRBV6-6; D perhaps matches TRBD1 (6 bases). V lost 6 bases and J lost 4, with 12 bases in between. This CDR3 region has 13 residues. Germline values: CDR1 MNHNY, CDR2 SVGAGI (reference sequence). CDR3 DNA sequence: TGTGCCAGCAGCGGCGGGGGCGCCTATGGCTACACCTTC. Protein: CASSGGGAYGYTF.

This clone was detected once. The chain carries TRBV10-1 and TRBJ2-7; TRBD2 agrees at 14 bases. CDR1 is WNHNN, CDR2 SYGVQD, per germline (reference sequence). V shed 3 bases and J 4 bases; nucleotides not matched to a gene: 2. This CDR3 is built from 15 residues. In DNA, the CDR3 is TGCGCCAGCAGTGATCGGACTAGCGGGGGGTACGAGCAGTACTTC. It specifies CASSDRTSGGYEQYF.

This clone was counted once. The CDR3 region has the DNA TGCGCCAGCAGCTCCACTCGGGGCACTGAAGCTTTCTTT. Translation: CASSSTRGTEAFF. This chain joins TRBV5-1 and TRBJ1-1, with D hard to call. V was shortened by 3 bases and J by 4 bases, with 10 bases between the two germline ends. CDR3 length: 13 residues. Germline V gene sequence: CDR1 SGHRS, CDR2 YFSETQ.

The rearrangement uses TRBV30 and TRBJ1-1; TRBD1 matches at 8 bases. This CDR3 has 17 amino acids. J was trimmed by 4 bases and V by 3 bases; bases with no gene match: 16. The germline gives CDR1 GTSNPN, CDR2 SVGIG (reference sequence). The CDR3 reads CAWRSRGLTMLSTEAFF. The CDR3 DNA reads as TGTGCCTGGAGGAGCAGGGGGCTGACTATGCTGTCCACTGAAGCTTTCTTT.

V usage is TRBV12-3 or TRBV12-4 and J usage is TRBJ1-2, with D perhaps matching TRBD1 (5 bases). The CDR3 is made up of 13 amino acids. V lost 6 bases, J lost 8 bases, and 16 bases lay in between. CDR3 nucleotide sequence: TGTGCCAGCAGCCTTCGGGGGAAGGAAGGCTACACCTTC. This sequence encodes CASSLRGKEGYTF.

The chain couples TRBV6-4 to TRBJ1-5, with D uncertain. The CDR3 is 13 amino acids. Germline V gives CDR1 MRHNA, CDR2 SNTAGT. V was trimmed by 4 bases and J by 4 bases, leaving 8 bases between them. The CDR3: CASSVRVNQPQHF. The CDR3 nucleotides read TGTGCCAGCAGTGTGCGGGTAAATCAGCCCCAGCATTTT.

This clone was seen only once. This chain connects TRBV24-1 to TRBJ2-2, with TRBD2 matching over 11 bases. CDR1 and CDR2 from the germline V gene are KGHDR and SFDVKD. The CDR3 spans 18 residues. The V segment lost 3 bases and the J segment 6 bases; nucleotides outside the gene matches: 11. The CDR3 DNA is TGTGCCACCAGTGATGCACGACTAGCGGGGAGGGAGGCCGGGGAGCTGTTTTTT. Translating gives CATSDARLAGREAGELFF.

V and J are TRBV3-1 (or the pseudogene TRBV3-2) and TRBJ2-1, with a tentative D call TRBD1 (6 bases). The V end lost 4 bases, the J end lost 4 bases, and 14 bases lay between the germline ends. Per germline, CDR1 LGHDT and CDR2 YNNKEL (reference sequence). This CDR3 has 15 amino acids. In nucleotides, the CDR3 is TGTGCCAGCAGCCGGGGGCCCTACTCTTACAATGAGCAGTTCTTC. Translating it yields CASSRGPYSYNEQFF.

J is TRBJ1-6 and V is TRBV6-2 or TRBV6-3; perhaps TRBD1 as D (5 bases). CDR3 length: 17 amino acids. Germline CDR1 MNHEY, CDR2 SVGEGT. Trimming removed 4 bases from V and 0 bases from J, with 13 bases in between. CDR3 DNA: TGTGCCAGCAGTTCCTTCACCGACAGCTCCTATAATTCACCCCTCCACTTT. The encoded protein is CASSSFTDSSYNSPLHF.

Only a few counts were recorded for this clone. J is TRBJ2-2 and V is TRBV4-2; maybe TRBD2 (7 bases). The V gene's germline CDR1 is LGHNA and CDR2 YNFKEQ. V lost 1 base and J 3 bases, leaving 12 bases between the germline ends. This CDR3 is built from 16 residues. The CDR3 DNA follows: TGTGCCAGCAGCCAAGCGCGCGGGGGCTACACCGGGGAGCTGTTTTTT. Amino acids: CASSQARGGYTGELFF.